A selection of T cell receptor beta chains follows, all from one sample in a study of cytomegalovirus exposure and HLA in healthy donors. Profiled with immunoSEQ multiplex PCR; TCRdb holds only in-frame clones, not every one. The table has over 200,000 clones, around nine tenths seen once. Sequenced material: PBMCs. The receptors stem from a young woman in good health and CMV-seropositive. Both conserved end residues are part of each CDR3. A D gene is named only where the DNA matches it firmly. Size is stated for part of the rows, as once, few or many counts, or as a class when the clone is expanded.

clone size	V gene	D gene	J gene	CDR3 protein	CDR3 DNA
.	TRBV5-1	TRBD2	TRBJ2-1	CASSLVGGGLRREGYNEQFF	TGCGCCAGCAGCTTGGTGGGGGGCGGTCTTCGCCGGGAGGGCTACAATGAGCAGTTCTTC
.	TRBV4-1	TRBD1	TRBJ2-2	CASSLRDSYTGELFF	TGCGCCAGCAGCCTCCGGGACAGCTACACCGGGGAGCTGTTTTTT
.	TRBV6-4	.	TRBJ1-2	CASSDPPRRDPYGYTF	TGTGCCAGCAGTGACCCCCCGCGCAGGGATCCCTATGGCTACACCTTC
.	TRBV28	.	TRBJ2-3	CASSLGSGSTDTQYF	TGTGCCAGCAGTTTAGGGAGCGGTAGCACAGATACGCAGTATTTT
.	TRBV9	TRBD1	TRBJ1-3	CASSPGGNSGNTIYF	TGTGCCAGCAGCCCAGGGGGGAACTCTGGAAACACCATATATTTT
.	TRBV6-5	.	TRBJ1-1	CASSRGRAQTEAFF	TGTGCCAGCAGTAGGGGGAGGGCTCAGACTGAAGCTTTCTTT
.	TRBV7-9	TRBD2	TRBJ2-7	CASSPRASGSKAYEQYF	TGTGCCAGCAGCCCCCGGGCTAGCGGGAGCAAGGCCTACGAGCAGTACTTC
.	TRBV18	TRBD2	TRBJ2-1	CASSGQSGGYNEQFF	TGTGCCAGCTCAGGGCAAAGCGGGGGCTACAATGAGCAGTTCTTC
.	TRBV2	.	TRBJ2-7	CASSERSIRKSPYEQYF	TGTGCCAGCAGTGAACGGAGTATAAGGAAATCACCTTACGAGCAGTACTTC
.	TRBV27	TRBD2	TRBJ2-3	CASSSLGAGESTDTQYF	TGTGCCAGCAGTTCCTTAGGAGCGGGAGAGAGCACAGATACGCAGTATTTT
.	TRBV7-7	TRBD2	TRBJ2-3	CASSLGLAGRDTQYF	TGTGCCAGCAGCTTAGGACTAGCGGGAAGAGATACGCAGTATTTT
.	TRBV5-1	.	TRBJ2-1	CASSESDSSYNEQFF	TGCGCCAGCAGCGAGTCGGACAGCTCCTACAATGAGCAGTTCTTC
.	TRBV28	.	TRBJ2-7	CASSPRGAFSSYEQYF	TGTGCCAGCAGTCCCAGGGGAGCGTTCAGCTCCTACGAGCAGTACTTC
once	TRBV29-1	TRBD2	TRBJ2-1	CSVEGWEGNEQFF	TGCAGCGTTGAAGGGTGGGAGGGCAATGAGCAGTTCTTC
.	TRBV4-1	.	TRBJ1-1	CASSRTGDANTEAFF	TGCGCCAGCAGCCGCACAGGAGACGCTAACACTGAAGCTTTCTTT
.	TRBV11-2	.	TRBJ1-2	CASSSSDRPNYGYTF	TGTGCCAGCAGCTCTTCCGACAGACCCAACTATGGCTACACCTTC
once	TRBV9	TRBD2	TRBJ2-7	CASSISGRTPYEQYF	TGTGCCAGCAGCATTAGCGGGAGGACACCTTACGAGCAGTACTTC
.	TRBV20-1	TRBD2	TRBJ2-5	CSALAEETQYF	TGCAGTGCACTAGCGGAAGAGACCCAGTACTTC
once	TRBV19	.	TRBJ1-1	CASSIGFWRNTEAFF	TGTGCCAGTAGTATAGGCTTCTGGAGGAACACTGAAGCTTTCTTT
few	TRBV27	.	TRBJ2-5	CASSSMSGETQYF	TGTGCCAGCAGCTCTATGTCCGGAGAGACCCAGTACTTC
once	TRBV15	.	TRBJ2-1	CATSRIAETYNEQFF	TGTGCCACCAGCAGGATAGCGGAAACCTACAATGAGCAGTTCTTC
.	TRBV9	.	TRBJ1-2	CASSATGRGTNYGYTF	TGTGCCAGCAGCGCGACGGGGAGGGGTACTAACTATGGCTACACCTTC
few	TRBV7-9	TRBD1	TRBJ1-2	CASSWGQVAYGYTF	TGTGCCAGCAGCTGGGGACAGGTGGCATATGGCTACACCTTC
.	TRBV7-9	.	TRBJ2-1	CASSLAPGQFF	TGTGCCAGCAGCCTAGCGCCAGGTCAGTTCTTC
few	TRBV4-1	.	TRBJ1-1	CASSHPRAEAFF	TGCGCCAGCAGCCACCCGCGAGCTGAAGCTTTCTTT